This TCR beta chain was identified during a study of cytomegalovirus exposure and HLA in healthy donors. The overall study: An early release of data contained 70 million to 95 million unique TCRs, which came from HLA-typed donors.

PCR used 60 Vbeta primers and 13 Jbeta primers. Measured with immunoSEQ multiplex PCR; TCRdb has only the in-frame clones, and not every one. This sample carries about 85,000 clones, 70% to 80% of them seen once, and the ten largest clones take around 23%. As to this clone: Its specificity is unknown.

The study's findings and limits: An analysis done earlier found most TCR beta V segments productive about 87% or about 30% of the time. Researchers reported in a later analysis that common viral pathogens appeared linked to several top clusters. A list of 150 or so TCR beta chains associated with cytomegalovirus was given.

This clonotype originated in a woman aged 45-60 years in good health and CMV-seropositive. The sample was PBMCs.

CDR3 bases: TGTGCCAGCAGCTTAGCCTGGAGTGAAGCTTTCTTT. The encoded protein is CASSLAWSEAFF. The chain carries TRBV11-2 and TRBJ1-1; D is uncertain. CDR3 length: 12 residues. The V end lost 1 base, the J end lost 7 bases, and 7 bases lay between the germline ends. Germline CDR1 SGHAT, CDR2 FQNNGV.